This entry is about one T cell receptor (beta chain). Its binding antigen is unknown. Per-base quality was not reported, and no clone a single base away is much larger than it. This sample was taken from a study of blood T cells in healthy people across ages (dated by TCRdb to 2013 to 2016). Some background on the complete study: Template switching captured roughly one uniquely barcoded TCR beta cDNA molecule per two T cells in model experiments. Using deep sequencing normalized with unique cDNA molecular identifiers, the study measured how TCR beta repertoire diversity changes with age. The donors were split into four age groups: young (average around 15 years), middle-aged (roughly 40), aged (approximately 60) and long-lived (under 90). Donors of different ages were randomly distributed across sequencing lanes to avoid experimental bias. The study analyzed two additional independent replicas of 1 million unique cDNA reads from the same blood draw for two donors, one aged 18 to 30 and one aged 80 or older. General conclusions and limits of the study: Total diversity estimates from one million sequenced T cells were considered lower bounds and underestimates. Observed TCR beta diversity per million T cells fell roughly linearly with age, and a significant reduction was already apparent by age about 36. Donor CMV infection status was unknown, potentially confounding age-related changes in expanded clonotypes. Compared with the aged group, the long-lived group had more naive CD4+ T cells, fewer expanded clones and increased TCR diversity, suggesting age selection. Observed TCR beta diversity correlated strongly with the percentage of naive T cells measured by flow cytometry. Since profiling was done on bulk unsorted PBMCs, naive and antigen-experienced compartments could not be conclusively compared.

The 39 donors, aged about 6 to 95 years, were systemically healthy Caucasian individuals from Russia. About 9.6 milliliters of peripheral blood were collected from each donor into EDTA-treated Vacutainer tubes. Ficoll-Paque density-gradient centrifugation was used to isolate PBMCs, with at least 7 million per sample. Trizol reagent was used to extract total RNA from the PBMCs, yielding at least 6 micrograms per sample. Naive CD45RAhigh/CD27high T cell percentages were measured by flow cytometry on a PBMC aliquot from every donor. CDR3 length: 19 amino acids, cysteine to phenylalanine. Of all the DNA, just the CDR3 is kept, 57 bases in frame from base 1. To prepare the library, 5' RACE was applied. Sequencing was performed on an Illumina HiSeq 2500. A second PCR of about 7 to 12 cycles was run with a J-beta primer mix and a sample-barcoded 5' primer. Each TCR beta cDNA molecule received a unique molecular identifier from a template-switch 5' adaptor carrying 12 random nucleotides. At least 2.5 million CDR3-containing paired-end reads were obtained from each sample. First-strand cDNA synthesis was performed from all RNA using the Mint cDNA synthesis kit, with priming by a TRBC-specific oligonucleotide. All cDNA was treated with uracil-DNA glycosylase and then went through a first 18-cycle PCR with the universal primers M1SS and BC2_uni_R. In the authors' own workflow: Normalization of each sample was performed by random selection of 1 million high-quality reads, each carrying a distinct molecular identifier. Reads with shared molecular identifiers were discarded instead of being binned into consensus sequences. MiTCR, set to a Q25 quality threshold and the strictest error-elimination algorithm, was used for CDR3 identification, clonotype clustering and error correction. Lower-bound total TCR beta diversity was estimated with a nonparametric unseen species model using Euler transformation. Starting from the raw public reads, TCRdb applied fastp trimming at Q25, assembled clones with MiXCR and retained in-frame beta chains. CDR3 protein duplicates are merged, each entry listing the most common genes and DNA. TCRdb, rather than the study authors, made the V and J calls. This sample lists around 1,000,000 distinct CDR3 sequences; around two fifths were detected once. About an eighth of the sample is in the top ten clones.

This receptor chain uses TRBV21-1 and TRBJ2-3; TRBD1, the table's D call, was not compared with the DNA. TRBV21-1 is reported as a pseudogene. This receptor was identified in a man in his late teens or twenties in good health. The sample was blood. This receptor has the CDR3 CASSNGGIGKGQTTDTQYF. The nucleotides read TGTGCCAGCAGCAACGGTGGAATTGGGAAGGGGCAGACCACAGATACGCAGTATTTT.